A single TCR beta chain is shown here with its context. Stable or active relapsing-remitting multiple sclerosis, untreated and meeting revised McDonald criteria, defined the controls. An input of about 0.45 to 1 ug of RNA was subjected to reverse transcription using random hexamers. TCRdb fed the immunoSEQ multiplex PCR reads into MiXCR, producing one record per CDR3 protein. In the table there are roughly 120,000 distinct CDR3 sequences, around 92% of which are singletons. The data were taken from a study of CD8 T cells in Susac syndrome. Trimming took off 1 base at V and 4 bases at J, with 13 bases between the two ends. This CDR3 comprises 14 residues. Germline assignment: CDR1 SQVTM and CDR2 ANQGSEA.

This receptor was obtained from a human donor with multiple sclerosis. Sequenced input: CD4+ T cells from PBMCs. V usage is TRBV29-1 and J usage is TRBJ1-2; tentatively, D is TRBD1 (6 bases). The DNA of the CDR3 is TGCAGCGTTGAAGTTTCTAGGGGGGTCTATGGCTACACCTTC. Its translation is CSVEVSRGVYGYTF.